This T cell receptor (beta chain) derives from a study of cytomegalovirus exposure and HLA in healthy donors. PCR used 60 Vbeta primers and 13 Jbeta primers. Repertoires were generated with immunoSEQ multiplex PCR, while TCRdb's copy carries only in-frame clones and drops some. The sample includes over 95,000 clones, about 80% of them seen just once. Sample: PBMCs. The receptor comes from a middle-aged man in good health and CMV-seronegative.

The CDR3 loop is CASSATGWATEAFF. CDR3 sequence (DNA): TGCGCCAGCAGCGCGACAGGGTGGGCCACTGAAGCTTTCTTT. The rearrangement links TRBV5-1 to TRBJ1-1; the match to TRBD1 covers 7 bases. The germline V gene has CDR1 SGHRS and CDR2 YFSETQ. CDR3 length: 14 amino acids. V trimming: 4 bases; J trimming: 4 bases; junction bases outside the gene matches: 7.